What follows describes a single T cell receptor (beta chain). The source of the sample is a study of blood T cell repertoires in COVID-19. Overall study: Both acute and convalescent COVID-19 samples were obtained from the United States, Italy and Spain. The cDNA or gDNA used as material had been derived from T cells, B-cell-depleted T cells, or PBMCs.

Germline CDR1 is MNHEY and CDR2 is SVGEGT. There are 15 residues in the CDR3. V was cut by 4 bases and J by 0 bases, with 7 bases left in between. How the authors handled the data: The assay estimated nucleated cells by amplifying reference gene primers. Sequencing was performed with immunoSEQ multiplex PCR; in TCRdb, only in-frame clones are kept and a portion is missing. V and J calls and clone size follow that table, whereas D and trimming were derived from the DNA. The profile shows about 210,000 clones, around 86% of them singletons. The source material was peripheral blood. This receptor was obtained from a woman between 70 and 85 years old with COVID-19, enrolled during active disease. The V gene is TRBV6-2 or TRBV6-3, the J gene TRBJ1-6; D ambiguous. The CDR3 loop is CASSWESSYNSPLHF. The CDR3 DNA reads TGTGCCAGCAGTTGGGAGAGCTCCTATAATTCACCCCTCCACTTT.